These 27 T cell receptor beta chains were all obtained from the same sample, sequenced in a study of post-analysis software for immune sequencing data. Overall study results and limits: Patients carried a few TRBV segments more frequently than controls did, and TRBV5-6, TRBV5-1 and TRBV20-1 were among them.

These TCRs' antigens remain unknown. Unique molecular identifiers were carried by the TCR beta cDNA libraries. In TCRdb, the PCR reads were re-called with MiXCR into one record per CDR3 protein. The table includes about 820,000 distinct CDR3 sequences, 53% detected once. The sample was blood. These receptor sequences come from a girl between 5 and 17 years old with multiple sclerosis.

V and J are TRBV5-1 and TRBJ1-2; D is perhaps TRBD1 (5 bases). The length of the CDR3 is 13 residues. Germline V lookup: CDR1 SGHRS, CDR2 YFSETQ. Trimming pared 0 bases from V and 6 bases from J, leaving 9 bases between. For the CDR3, the DNA is TGCGCCAGCAGCTTGGTACAGGAGGATGGCTACACCTTC. As protein: CASSLVQEDGYTF.

The chain couples TRBV5-1 to TRBJ2-7, with D unresolved. The CDR3 runs to 14 residues. CDR1 SGHRS and CDR2 YFSETQ come from the germline V gene. Trimming shortened V by 2 bases and J by 3 bases, and 12 bases separated the two germline ends. The CDR3 loop is CASSLRVYGYEQYF. The DNA of the CDR3 is TGCGCCAGCAGCTTAAGGGTTTATGGCTACGAGCAGTACTTC.

This clonotype was counted only a few times. The rearrangement links TRBV5-1 to TRBJ2-7; D gene uncertain. This CDR3 is built from 15 residues. Germline V CDR1 and CDR2: SGHRS, YFSETQ. Trimming stripped 7 bases from V and 5 bases from J, with 22 bases between. The CDR3: CASGMPGQSQNEQYF. CDR3 in DNA: TGCGCCAGCGGCATGCCGGGCCAGAGCCAAAACGAGCAGTACTTC.

This clonotype turned up a few times. This chain connects TRBV5-6 to TRBJ1-2, with 7 positions matching TRBD1. V shed 4 bases, J shed 7 bases, and the junction held 10 bases outside the gene matches. Germline lookup yields CDR1 SGHDT and CDR2 YYEEEE. The CDR3 loop spans 14 amino acids. CDR3 in DNA: TGTGCCAGCAGCCCCCGGACAGGTAGCGTTGGCTACACCTTC. Amino acid sequence: CASSPRTGSVGYTF.

The chain combines TRBV20-1 with TRBJ2-6, with 11 bases aligning to TRBD1. Germline V gene data show CDR1 as DFQATT and CDR2 as SNEGSKA (reference sequence). With V trimmed by 1 base and J by 1 base, 3 bases remained unmatched. This CDR3 region has 17 residues. The CDR3 nucleotides are TGCAGTGCTAGAGTTGGGACAGGGGGTTCTGGGGCCAACGTCCTGACTTTC. It yields the protein CSARVGTGGSGANVLTF.

This clonotype was counted a few times. V gene TRBV12-3 or TRBV12-4 combines with J gene TRBJ1-1; maybe TRBD1 (6 bases). V lost 5 bases and J 0 bases, leaving 13 bases between the germline ends. There are 15 residues in the CDR3. CDR3 in amino acids: CASSVEGGMNTEAFF. CDR3 sequence (DNA): TGTGCCAGCAGTGTGGAGGGGGGAATGAACACTGAAGCTTTCTTT.

The chain is built from TRBV20-1 and TRBJ2-7; the match to TRBD2 covers 11 bases. CDR3 length: 20 amino acids. CDR1 is DFQATT and CDR2 is SNEGSKA in the germline V gene (reference sequence). The junction had 18 bases not matched to a gene; V was cut back by 2 bases and J by 0 bases. The CDR3 nucleotides read TGCAGTGCTAGAATACACCGACTAGCGGGGAGAACTCTGAGCTCCTACGAGCAGTACTTC. Amino acids: CSARIHRLAGRTLSSYEQYF.

J is TRBJ2-7 and V is TRBV9, with TRBD2 matching over 8 bases. The CDR3 has 15 amino acids. V shed 2 bases, J shed 1 base, and the junction held 5 bases outside the gene matches. Per the germline V gene, CDR1 is SGDLS and CDR2 is YYNGEE. The CDR3 here is CASSVSGKWSYEQYF. DNA for the CDR3: TGTGCCAGCAGCGTTAGCGGGAAATGGTCCTACGAGCAGTACTTC.

The CDR3 DNA sequence: TGCAGCGTTTGGGACGCTTTAAGCTCCTACAATGAGCAGTTCTTC. Its translation: CSVWDALSSYNEQFF. The chain uses TRBV29-1 and TRBJ2-1, with D possibly being TRBD1 or TRBD2 (5 bases each). Germline V gives CDR1 SQVTM, CDR2 ANQGSEA. V lost 5 bases, J lost 0 bases, and 14 bases lay in between. The CDR3 loop spans 15 amino acids.

This clonotype was detected a few times. The chain's CDR3 is CASSSARGGGGRRDTQYF. The CDR3 DNA reads TGTGCCAGCAGCTCCGCCAGAGGGGGGGGAGGGCGGAGAGATACGCAGTATTTT. J is TRBJ2-3 and V is TRBV11-2, with a tentative D call TRBD2 (7 bases). There are 18 residues in the CDR3. The V gene lost 4 bases and the J gene lost 5 bases, with 25 bases spanning the gap. Germline V gives CDR1 SGHAT, CDR2 FQNNGV.

The genes are TRBV20-1 and TRBJ1-5; D perhaps matches TRBD1 (6 bases). The CDR3 runs to 14 residues. V was shortened by 3 bases and J by 2 bases, with 11 bases between the two germline ends. Germline values: CDR1 DFQATT, CDR2 SNEGSKA (reference sequence). CDR3 in amino acids: CSASQPGGNQPQHF. CDR3 sequence (DNA): TGCAGTGCTAGTCAGCCAGGGGGCAATCAGCCCCAGCATTTT.

V gene TRBV5-1 combines with J gene TRBJ2-1, with D perhaps matching TRBD2 (5 bases). Trimming removed 4 bases from V and 7 bases from J, with 12 bases in between. Germline CDR1 reads SGHRS; CDR2 reads YFSETQ. There are 13 residues in the CDR3. CDR3 nucleotide sequence: TGCGCCAGCAGCGACGGAGGTATGAATGAGCAGTTCTTC. Protein: CASSDGGMNEQFF.

The chain employs TRBV11-2 and TRBJ2-3, with no clear D. This CDR3 region has 13 residues. V lost 5 bases, J lost 4 bases, and 10 bases lay in between. Germline CDR1 and CDR2: SGHAT and FQNNGV. CDR3 sequence reads: CASSHLGPDTQYF. Written as DNA, the CDR3 is TGTGCCAGCAGCCACCTGGGCCCAGATACGCAGTATTTT.

This clonotype was counted a few times. This chain uses TRBV29-1 with TRBJ1-2, with TRBD1 identical over 8 bases. The CDR3 loop spans 13 amino acids. V was clipped by 7 bases and J by 4 bases; unmatched bases: 8. CDR1 SQVTM and CDR2 ANQGSEA come from the germline V gene. The CDR3 DNA follows: TGCAGCGAAAGACAGGGGACGCCCTATGGCTACACCTTC. Residues: CSERQGTPYGYTF.

This clonotype has more than one count but fewer than ten. The V and J genes are TRBV2 and TRBJ2-1; D is possibly TRBD1 (5 bases). The CDR3 is made up of 15 amino acids. The germline V gene encodes CDR1 SNHLY and CDR2 FYNNEI. V was clipped by 5 bases and J by 4 bases, with 15 bases between them. In DNA form, the CDR3 reads TGTGCCAGCAGTCCGCCTAGACCAGGGTACAATGAGCAGTTCTTC. This gives the protein CASSPPRPGYNEQFF.

The chain combines TRBV10-3 with TRBJ1-1, with TRBD1 as a possible D gene (5 bases). V lost 3 bases and J 1 base, leaving 12 bases between the germline ends. Germline V lookup: CDR1 ENHRY, CDR2 SYGVKD. CDR3 length: 15 amino acids. The CDR3 sequence is CAISDSGHGNTEAFF. CDR3 sequence (DNA): TGTGCCATCAGTGACTCGGGGCATGGGAACACTGAAGCTTTCTTT.

This CDR3 reads CAISEGRAPYNEQFF. The CDR3 region has the DNA TGTGCCATCAGTGAAGGACGGGCACCTTACAATGAGCAGTTCTTC. The gene calls are TRBV10-3 and TRBJ2-1; no clear D gene. V was pared by 3 bases and J by 4 bases, with 13 bases between. The CDR3 consists of 15 residues. Germline CDR1 reads ENHRY; CDR2 reads SYGVKD.

The chain carries TRBV29-1 and TRBJ2-7; a weak D match, TRBD1 (8 bases). V was shortened by 6 bases and J by 5 bases, with 14 bases between the two germline ends. Germline V lookup: CDR1 SQVTM, CDR2 ANQGSEA. The CDR3 is 12 amino acids. For the CDR3, the DNA is TGCAGCGTGGGCACAGGGGGGGACGAGCAGTACTTC. Protein: CSVGTGGDEQYF.

The chain carries TRBV10-3 and TRBJ2-7; the D gene is possibly TRBD2 (6 bases). Between the trimmed V and J ends, which lost 2 bases and 2 bases, there was a span of 10 bases. The CDR3 runs to 14 residues. Germline loops: CDR1 ENHRY, CDR2 SYGVKD. DNA for the CDR3: TGTGCCATCAGTGAGGTAGCGGATACCTACGAGCAGTACTTC. This translates into CAISEVADTYEQYF.

This chain links TRBV7-9 with TRBJ2-5; possibly TRBD2 for D (6 bases). Between the trimmed V and J ends, which lost 5 bases and 0 bases, there was a span of 19 bases. CDR3 length equals 17 residues. CDR1 is SEHNR and CDR2 is FQNEAQ in the germline V gene (reference sequence). The CDR3 bases are TGTGCCAGCAGCCCGCGGAGGGTGGCGTCCGACCAAGAGACCCAGTACTTC. This encodes CASSPRRVASDQETQYF.

The chain has TRBV4-1 and TRBJ2-3; the D gene is possibly TRBD2 (5 bases). V lost 0 bases to trimming and J lost 5 bases, with 9 bases between them. Per the germline V gene, CDR1 is MGHRA and CDR2 is YSYEKL. The CDR3 has 14 residues. The CDR3 DNA follows: TGCGCCAGCAGCCAAGATCTGAGGGAAGATACGCAGTATTTT. Residues: CASSQDLREDTQYF.

This clonotype has a handful of counts. The rearrangement joins TRBV6-5 to TRBJ1-5, with no clear D. The CDR3 has 17 amino acids. V was clipped by 0 bases and J by 3 bases, with 15 bases between them. Germline lookup yields CDR1 MNHEY and CDR2 SVGAGI. CDR3 nucleotides: TGTGCCAGCAGTTACTCGATCCAGGTCAGCCCCAATCAGCCCCAGCATTTT. Translation gives CASSYSIQVSPNQPQHF.

This chain links TRBV27 with TRBJ2-7, with 8 bases matching TRBD2. This CDR3 contains 14 residues. The junction had 4 bases not matched to a gene; V was cut back by 4 bases and J by 2 bases. The V gene's germline CDR1 is MNHEY and CDR2 SMNVEV (reference sequence). The CDR3 nucleotides are TGTGCCAGCAGTTCACTAGCGGAGCCCTACGAGCAGTACTTC. Protein: CASSSLAEPYEQYF.

V and J are TRBV14 and TRBJ2-7, with 11 bases lining up with TRBD2. Per the germline V gene, CDR1 is SGHDN and CDR2 is FVKESK. The CDR3 totals 16 residues. Trimming at V came to 1 base and at J to 6 bases, leaving 8 bases not matched to a gene. CDR3 DNA: TGTGCCAGCAGCCAAGGTCCCGGGACTAGCGGTCGCGAGCAGTACTTC. Translating it yields CASSQGPGTSGREQYF.

V usage is TRBV6-6 and J usage is TRBJ1-2, with TRBD1 identical over 7 bases. This CDR3 is built from 13 residues. Looked up from germline, CDR1 is MNHNY and CDR2 is SVGAGI (reference sequence). With 3 bases clipped from V and 8 bases from J, the junction kept 6 bases outside the gene matches. This CDR3 is CASSYRTGSGYTF. CDR3 coding DNA: TGTGCCAGCAGTTATAGGACAGGTTCGGGCTACACCTTC.

V gene TRBV20-1 combines with J gene TRBJ2-1, with D perhaps matching TRBD1 or TRBD2 (5 bases each). This CDR3 is built from 12 residues. In germline, CDR1 is DFQATT, CDR2 SNEGSKA (reference sequence). V was pared by 5 bases and J by 7 bases, with 12 bases between. CDR3 region: CSASPGQNEQFF. CDR3 nucleotide sequence: TGCAGTGCTTCCCCGGGGCAAAATGAGCAGTTCTTC.

The chain has TRBV7-3 and TRBJ2-5, with TRBD2 matching 7 bases. The germline CDR1 and CDR2 sequences are SGHTA and FQGTGA. The CDR3 totals 16 residues. With V trimmed by 5 bases and J by 5 bases, 14 bases remained unmatched. The CDR3 here is CASSQSGWREYETQYF. CDR3 DNA sequence: TGTGCCAGCAGCCAGTCAGGTTGGCGGGAGTACGAGACCCAGTACTTC.